This TCR beta chain emerged from a study of cytomegalovirus exposure and HLA in healthy donors. Study results and limitations: Of the V segments, some could not be distinguished, including TRBV6-2 and TRBV6-3, and were excluded. In an earlier analysis, most TCR beta V segments were productive about 87% or about 30% of the time. Presence/absence comparisons presumed near-even sequencing depth among donors. Published work reported that the classifier diagnosed cytomegalovirus status with high specificity and sensitivity.

The CDR3 has 14 residues. V dropped 5 bases and J dropped 3 bases, with 11 bases sitting between them. Looked up from germline, CDR1 is SGHAT and CDR2 is FQNNGV. A word on this clone: Antigen specificity is unknown.

PCR was performed using 60 Vbeta and 13 Jbeta primers. Data came from immunoSEQ multiplex PCR; TCRdb stores just in-frame clones and leaves some out. This sample has tens of thousands of clones, with roughly 67% found just once. This chain connects TRBV11-2 to TRBJ1-5; D is unclear. Source material: PBMCs. This sequence originates from a boy aged 5-17 years in good health and CMV-seropositive. CDR3 in DNA: TGTGCCAGCAGCCCCGGGTGGTCCAATCAGCCCCAGCATTTT. This codes for CASSPGWSNQPQHF.